This record concerns one TCR beta chain sequence. The antigen is not known. Time point indicated: week 23, last vaccination. In the vaccine, a single dose held 300 ug of the mutant IDH1 20-mer peptide, along with topical imiquimod. The study enrolled donors with new WHO grade 3 or 4 IDH1-mutant, ATRX-lost astrocytomas. This entry is derived from a study of a mutant IDH1 vaccine in newly diagnosed glioma. Study-wide context: Vaccinations were initiated 4-6 weeks following radiotherapy alone, or were given together with temozolomide cycles. Before enrollment, patients got radiotherapy alone, temozolomide alone, or mostly the combination.

The assay was immunoSEQ multiplex PCR, and TCRdb's table has in-frame clones only and misses some. The table includes roughly 30,000 clones, roughly 90% detected once. Trimming took 6 bases from V and 6 from J; bases not matched to a gene: 7. The CDR3 has 14 amino acids. Germline-derived CDR1 and CDR2 are SGHAT and FQNNGV. Study-wide results and caveats: Across multiple MHC alleles, 93.3% of patients had vaccine-induced responses.

This sequence joins TRBV11-2 and TRBJ2-7; 11 nucleotides line up with TRBD1. The material sequenced was PBMCs, taken from a glioma patient whose treatment included an IDH1 peptide vaccine. This clonotype was obtained from a man aged 35 to 55 with glioma. The CDR3 spells CASRGTGGSGEQYV. The DNA of the CDR3 is TGTGCCAGCAGAGGGACAGGGGGGTCTGGCGAGCAGTACGTC.